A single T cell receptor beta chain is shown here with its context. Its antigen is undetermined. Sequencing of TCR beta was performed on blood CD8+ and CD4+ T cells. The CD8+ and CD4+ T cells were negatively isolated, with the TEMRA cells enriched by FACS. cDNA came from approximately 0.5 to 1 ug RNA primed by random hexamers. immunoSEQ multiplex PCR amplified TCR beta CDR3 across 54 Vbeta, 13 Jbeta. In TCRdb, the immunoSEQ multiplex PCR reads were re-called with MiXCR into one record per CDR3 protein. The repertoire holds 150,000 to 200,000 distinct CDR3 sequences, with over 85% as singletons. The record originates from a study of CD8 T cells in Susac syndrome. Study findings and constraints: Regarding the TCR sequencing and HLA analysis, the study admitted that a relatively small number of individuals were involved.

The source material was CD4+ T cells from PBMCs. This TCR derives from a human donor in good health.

CDR3 protein: CSAWTGESGNQPQHF. The CDR3 nucleotides are TGCAGTGCTTGGACAGGGGAATCGGGCAATCAGCCCCAGCATTTT. The J gene is TRBJ1-5, the V gene TRBV20-1; 9 nucleotides match TRBD1. Trimming cost V 5 bases and J 2 bases; bases outside gene matches: 7. The germline V gene encodes CDR1 DFQATT and CDR2 SNEGSKA (reference sequence). The CDR3 is 15 residues long.